This TCR beta chain was profiled in a study of primary melanoma T cells and metastatic recurrence (dated by TCRdb to 2018 to 2021). General notes on the study: The cohort was made up of fewer than 200 primary melanomas of stage T2 to T4, with thickness greater than 1 mm. Histopathological grading of tumor-infiltrating lymphocytes served as the comparison point for the T-cell fraction derived from sequencing. The T-cell fraction measured by TCR beta sequencing was weighed against progression-free survival, the clinical outcome chosen for the comparison. The study tested whether T-cell fraction and T-cell repertoire clonality in primary melanoma tumors predicted patient outcome.

What the research found in general, with its limitations: Compared with adding any other histopathological variable to tumor thickness, adding T-cell fraction reportedly produced a bigger improvement in progression-free survival prediction. Regardless of nodal disease, mitotic rate or ulceration status, a T-cell fraction above 20% appeared to be protective. Progression-free survival was reportedly predicted by the tumor T-cell fraction independently of age, mitotic rate, ulceration and thickness. The authors framed an effective T-cell-mediated antitumor response in primary melanoma only as a suggestion, not a demonstrated mechanism.

Of note for this clone: Its recognized antigen is unknown. Base qualities are not at hand, and no much larger clone is one base apart.

Ends trimmed: V by 7 bases, J by 4 bases; bases unmatched to a gene: 9. Including the terminal cysteine and phenylalanine, the CDR3 comprises 15 residues. Here the CDR3 DNA is all that survives: 45 bases in frame from base 1. According to the germline V gene, CDR1 reads MNHGY and CDR2 reads SAAAGT. Receptor libraries were prepared by the immunoSEQ multiplex PCR assay. High-throughput sequencing of the T-cell receptor beta chain was performed on primary melanoma tumor tissue. On the authors' methods: The repertoire analyses covered TCRB CDR3 sharing between samples and the distribution of insertions and deletions. A gradient-boosted model ranked the predictive value of the T-cell fraction against histopathological variables. Here the immuneACCESS table is served through TCRdb, limited to in-frame sequences with V and J called. Missing clones are a known gap in these copies; in checked studies unresolved V genes cover under half, and the rest lacks a known reason. D and trimming were read from the DNA, whereas the V and J calls and clone size are those reported in that table. The sample profile shows over a thousand clones; around four fifths of them were found once. The top ten clonotypes cover 20% to 25% of the sample.

Each patient's primary melanoma had been surgically resected and was viewed as potentially curable, though still at risk of metastatic recurrence. This TCR derives from a human donor with melanoma. The material sequenced was melanoma tumor tissue. The V and J genes are TRBV6-8 and TRBJ2-5; 10 bases in the middle match TRBD2. The DNA sequence is given as TGTGCCAGCACCGGAGCGGGAGGGCCGATAGAGACCCAGTACTTC. The resulting protein is CASTGAGGPIETQYF.